Sequencing of this T cell receptor beta chain was carried out in a study of OX40 agonist ivuxolimab in advanced cancers. Background for the entire study: The costimulatory receptor OX40 (CD134) was targeted by ivuxolimab, a fully human IgG2 agonistic monoclonal antibody. Of the roughly 53 patients in dose escalation, 19 had hepatocellular carcinoma, about 15 had melanoma, 9 had renal cell carcinoma and 9 had head and neck cancer. Intravenous ivuxolimab was administered to patients every 2 weeks at six dose levels: 0.01, 0.1, 0.3, 1.5, 3 and 10 mg/kg. Peripheral TCRbeta sequencing aimed to test whether ivuxolimab altered TCR sequence diversity and caused clonal T-cell expansion. Prior anti-PD-1, anti-PD-L1 or anti-CTLA-4 therapy was permitted, and about 40% of dose-escalation patients had received checkpoint inhibitors. The monotherapy dose-escalation portion (N = 52 patients) of the phase I ivuxolimab trial is reported in the paper. Partial responses were achieved by three dose-escalation patients, of whom one had hepatocellular carcinoma and two had cutaneous melanoma. A male proportion of almost 85% and a mean age of 60 years, ranging from about 23 to 90, were recorded for the dose-escalation cohort.

On this clone itself: Its antigen specificity is not known. Nothing much larger sits one base from this clone, and base qualities are not available.

The trial excluded patients who had a history of autoimmune disease or who were on systemic immunosuppression. Peripheral blood for TCR sequencing was drawn from every dose cohort at baseline, at cycle 4 day 1 and at cycle 7 day 1. The samples were drawn from a first-in-human, open-label, multicenter phase I dose-escalation trial of ivuxolimab. Adults with locally advanced or metastatic head and neck squamous cell, hepatocellular, melanoma or renal cell carcinoma were enrolled in the trial. Before TCR sequencing, CD4+ and CD8+ T cells were separately sorted from peripheral blood. For sequencing of the TCRbeta CDR3 region, genomic DNA was extracted from the sorted cells. TCRbeta CDR3 regions were sequenced using the immunoSEQ Assay. In its TCRdb copy, this immuneACCESS table keeps in-frame sequences only and misses some clones. Where compared with another copy, unresolved V genes explain less than half of these, and the others have no known cause. Present in this sample are about 30,000 clones, about four fifths of which were seen just once. The leading ten clones occupy about 27% of the sample.

V and J are truncated by 8 bases and 3 bases respectively, leaving an intervening sequence of 8 bases. The CDR3 numbers 10 residues from cysteine through phenylalanine. The kept DNA is CDR3 alone, 30 bases in frame from the first base. In the germline V gene (reference sequence), CDR1 corresponds to GTSNPN and CDR2 to SVGIG. General findings and caveats noted by the study authors: Low levels of normalized T-cell clonal expansion were also shown by some nonresponding patients. The antigen specificity of the clonally expanded peripheral T cells was not determined. In the 0.1-3.0 mg/kg groups, partial responders had among the lowest normalized peripheral clonal expansion, particularly in CD8+ T cells. At doses of 0.1 to 3.0 mg/kg, clonal expansion of both CD4+ and CD8+ blood T cells was observed from baseline to week 6. After ivuxolimab, expanded clones were on average more numerous among CD8+ T cells than among CD4+ T cells.

This clonotype was sampled from an adult with an advanced solid tumor such as melanoma, head and neck, liver or kidney cancer. Recombination connected TRBV30 to TRBJ2-7; the D gene is perhaps TRBD2, on 5 matching bases. The sample consisted of CD4+ or CD8+ T cells sorted from blood, taken in a trial of the OX40 agonist ivuxolimab. The DNA sequence is TGTGCCCATGGACTCTACGAGCAGTACTTC. Translated, this gives CAHGLYEQYF.